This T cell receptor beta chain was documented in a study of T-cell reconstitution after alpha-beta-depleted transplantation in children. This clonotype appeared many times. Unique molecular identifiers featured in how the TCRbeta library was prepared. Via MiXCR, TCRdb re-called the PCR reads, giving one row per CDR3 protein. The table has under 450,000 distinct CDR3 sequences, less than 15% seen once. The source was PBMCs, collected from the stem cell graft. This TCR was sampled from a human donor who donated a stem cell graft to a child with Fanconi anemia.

The CDR3 sequence: CASSLVTQNTGELFF. Here the CDR3 DNA reads TGTGCCAGCAGCTTAGTGACACAGAACACCGGGGAGCTGTTTTTT. The V and J genes are TRBV7-2 and TRBJ2-2; D is unclear. Germline values: CDR1 SGHTA, CDR2 FQGNSA. Trimming pared 1 base from V and 1 base from J, leaving 7 bases between. This CDR3 is built from 15 residues.